The rows below give T cell receptor beta chains drawn from one sample of a study of T and B cells in COVID-19 patients. TCRdb recomputed calls from the multiplex PCR reads with MiXCR, one row per CDR3 protein. The table records about 13,000 distinct CDR3 sequences, about 25% of them present only once. The specimen sequenced was blood. These receptors came from a human donor who had recovered from COVID-19. Each CDR3 is given with its conserved first and last residue. D genes are given only for firm matches. Clone size is stated in some rows and not others, as once, few, many or a class when expanded.

TRBV27	many	TRBJ1-1	-	TGTGCCAGCAGTTTCACAGCCACCTGGGGTGAAGCTTTCTTT	CASSFTATWGEAFF
TRBV6-1	-	TRBJ2-7	TRBD2	TGTGCCAGCAGTGACAGCGGGGGGGCCTACGAGCAGTACTTC	CASSDSGGAYEQYF
TRBV27	medium-sized	TRBJ2-6	-	TGTGCCAGCAGTTTCTCCGTCGCGGGGGCCAACGTCCTGACTTTC	CASSFSVAGANVLTF
TRBV6-5	-	TRBJ2-1	-	TGTGCCAGCAGTGAGACTAGAGTCATCGGTGAGAAGTTCTTC	CASSETRVIGEKFF
TRBV24-1	few	TRBJ2-1	TRBD2	TGTGCCACCAGTGATTTCGGACTAGCGGGGGGGCATGGCTCCTACAATGAGCAGTTCTTC	CATSDFGLAGGHGSYNEQFF
TRBV19	many	TRBJ1-1	-	TGTGCCAGTAGTATAGAGCACGGGACTCTCAGATGGGCTGAAGCTTTCTTT	CASSIEHGTLRWAEAFF
TRBV20-1	-	TRBJ2-5	TRBD2	TGCAGTGCTCTACCCGCGAGCGGGAGTAGGCACCAAGAGACCCAGTACTTC	CSALPASGSRHQETQYF
TRBV7-9	few	TRBJ1-4	-	TGTGCCAGCAGCTTAGTCATTCAGGGTGACAATGAAAAACTGTTTTTT	CASSLVIQGDNEKLFF
TRBV24-1	-	TRBJ2-1	TRBD1	TGTGCCACCAGTGAGTACAGGGGTCGGAGTGAGCAGTTCTTC	CATSEYRGRSEQFF
TRBV6-1	many	TRBJ1-4	-	TGTGCCAGCAGTGTGAGGAATCGCGGTGAAAAACTGTTTTTT	CASSVRNRGEKLFF
TRBV6-6	many	TRBJ1-4	TRBD1	TGTGCCAGCAAGACAATTAGGTCGCGTCAGGGGGCTGAAAAACTGTTTTTT	CASKTIRSRQGAEKLFF
TRBV6-5	-	TRBJ2-7	TRBD2	TGTGCCAGCAGTTTTCAAGCGGGGGGGTACGAGCAGTACTTC	CASSFQAGGYEQYF
TRBV27	few	TRBJ2-4	-	TGTGCCAGCAGCCCTGGATCCCTAGCCAAAAACATTCAGTACTTC	CASSPGSLAKNIQYF
TRBV27	many	TRBJ2-6	-	TGTGCCAGCAGTTTATTACTCCCGGGACAAAAAGCAGACTCTGGGGCCAACGTCCTGACTTTC	CASSLLLPGQKADSGANVLTF
TRBV7-6	-	TRBJ1-2	TRBD1	TGTGCCAGCAGCTTGACCGGGACAGGGATCAATGGCTACACCTTC	CASSLTGTGINGYTF
TRBV5-1	few	TRBJ2-7	TRBD1	TGCGCCAGCAGCCCAAACAGGGGGCTAAACGAGCAGTACTTC	CASSPNRGLNEQYF
TRBV30	medium-sized	TRBJ2-3	-	TGTGCCTGGAGTAAGCTAGCTAGCACAGATACGCAGTATTTT	CAWSKLASTDTQYF
TRBV7-9	-	TRBJ1-1	-	TGTGCCAGCAGCTTAGTCAGGGGTACGGACACTGAAGCTTTCTTT	CASSLVRGTDTEAFF
TRBV30	medium-sized	TRBJ2-7	TRBD1	TGTGCCTGGAGTCCCGGGACAGCTTCCTACGAGCAGTACTTC	CAWSPGTASYEQYF
TRBV6-1	many	TRBJ2-3	TRBD2	TGTGCCAGCAGTCAGCTAGCGGGAGTACGAGATACGCAGTATTTT	CASSQLAGVRDTQYF